Listed below are T cell receptor beta chains from one sample, sequenced in a study of OX40 agonist ivuxolimab in advanced cancers. The assay was immunoSEQ multiplex PCR, and TCRdb's table has in-frame clones only and misses some. The data hold about 99,000 clones, with roughly nine tenths observed a single time. The sample in question was CD4+ or CD8+ T cells sorted from blood, obtained in a trial of the OX40 agonist ivuxolimab. Every receptor here comes from an adult with an advanced solid tumor such as melanoma, head and neck, liver or kidney cancer. CDR3s include the opening cysteine and the closing phenylalanine or tryptophan. Each record gives: D gene, CDR3 length, V gene, J gene, clone size, CDR3 DNA, CDR3 protein. The D gene is left open where the match is weak. The listing skips clone size in some rows; elsewhere it reads once, few, many or a size class.

>NA|14|TRBV30|TRBJ1-1|once
TGTGCCTGGATTTCCCCGGCCATGAACACTGAAGCTTTCTTT
CAWISPAMNTEAFF
>TRBD2|16|TRBV5-1|TRBJ2-5|NA
TGCGCCAGCAGCCCCGGACTAGCGGGGGATAGGGAGACCCAGTACTTC
CASSPGLAGDRETQYF
>TRBD1|15|TRBV4-1|TRBJ2-7|NA
TGCGCCAGCAGCCAAGCCGGGACAGGGGCCTACGAGCAGTACTTC
CASSQAGTGAYEQYF
>NA|13|TRBV4-3|TRBJ1-2|NA
TGCGCCAGCAGCCAAGACCCCTTCTATGGCTACACCTTC
CASSQDPFYGYTF
>TRBD2|13|TRBV5-1|TRBJ2-7|NA
TGCGCCAGCAGACCCGGGACTAGTTACGAGCAGTACTTC
CASRPGTSYEQYF
>TRBD1|15|TRBV19|TRBJ1-1|NA
TGTGCCAGTAGTACGCACAGGGGGAGCCATGAACGGGCTTTCTTT
CASSTHRGSHERAFF
>NA|16|TRBV28|TRBJ1-4|few
TGTGCCACTTCTCCGGGACGGATTGCAACTAATGAAAAACTGTTTTTT
CATSPGRIATNEKLFF
>NA|14|TRBV5-1|TRBJ1-1|NA
TGCGCCAGCAGCTTGATACAGATGAACACTGAAGCTTTCTTT
CASSLIQMNTEAFF
>NA|11|TRBV7-2|TRBJ2-7|NA
TGTGCCAGCAGCCCGAGTTATGAGCAGTACTTC
CASSPSYEQYF
>NA|16|TRBV28|TRBJ2-4|NA
TGTGCCAGCAGTTTCGGGATTGGGCTAGCCAAAAACATTCAGTACTTC
CASSFGIGLAKNIQYF
>NA|15|TRBV6-5|TRBJ2-7|NA
TGTGCCAGCAGTTACTCGAGACAGAGAGCCTACGAGCAGTACTTC
CASSYSRQRAYEQYF
>TRBD2|16|TRBV5-6|TRBJ2-1|NA
TGTGCCAGCAGCTTGTACGGGACTAGCGGGCAAAATGAGCAGTTCTTC
CASSLYGTSGQNEQFF
>TRBD2|17|TRBV7-3|TRBJ2-3|NA
TGTGCCAGCAGCTCGGGACTAGCGGGAGGGGTTTCAGATACGCAGTATTTT
CASSSGLAGGVSDTQYF
>NA|17|TRBV4-3|TRBJ2-7|NA
TGCGCCAGCAGCTTCTCCCGAGGACAGACTAAACCCTACGAGCAGTACTTC
CASSFSRGQTKPYEQYF
>TRBD2|17|TRBV18|TRBJ2-6|NA
TGTGCCAGCTCGGTGGGACTAGCGGGAGCTGGGGCCAACGTCCTGACTTTC
CASSVGLAGAGANVLTF
>TRBD1|14|TRBV7-2|TRBJ1-1|NA
TGTGCCAGCAGCTTCGGACAGGCCGGGAGTTCAGCTTTCTTT
CASSFGQAGSSAFF
>NA|16|TRBV7-8|TRBJ2-6|NA
TGTGCCAGCAGCCCCCGTTGGAGCACTGGGGCCAACGTCCTGACTTTC
CASSPRWSTGANVLTF
>NA|13|TRBV7-2|TRBJ1-2|NA
TGTGCCAGCAGCCTCGAAGGGAATTCTGGCTACACCTTC
CASSLEGNSGYTF
>NA|14|TRBV5-1|TRBJ2-5|NA
TGCGCCAGCAGCTCGGAGGGGTTACGGGAGACCCAGTACTTC
CASSSEGLRETQYF
>NA|15|TRBV18|TRBJ1-4|NA
TGTGCCAGCTCACCACGACGACAGACGAATGAAAAACTGTTTTTT
CASSPRRQTNEKLFF
>TRBD2|14|TRBV19|TRBJ2-7|NA
TGTGCCAGTAGTATCGGGACTAGCGGGAACGAGCAGTACTTC
CASSIGTSGNEQYF
>NA|13|TRBV21-1|TRBJ2-7|NA
TGTGCCTGCCCGAGCGGGAGGACGTACGAGCAGTACTTC
CACPSGRTYEQYF
>NA|15|TRBV4-2|TRBJ2-7|NA
TGTGCCAGCAGCCAAGGCCTAGCGATTTCCTACGAGCAGTACTTC
CASSQGLAISYEQYF
>TRBD2|14|TRBV6-6|TRBJ2-2|NA
TGTGCCAGCCGAACTAGCGGGAACACCGGGGAGCTGTTTTTT
CASRTSGNTGELFF
>NA|15|TRBV14|TRBJ1-5|NA
TGTGCCAGCAGCCAAACGGTGGGGGAAAATCAGCCCCAGCATTTT
CASSQTVGENQPQHF
>TRBD2|14|TRBV5-1|TRBJ2-7|few
TGCGCCAGCAGACTAGCGGGAGGGCCTGGAGAGCAGTACTTC
CASRLAGGPGEQYF
>TRBD1|16|TRBV6-1|TRBJ2-5|NA
TGTGCCAGCAGTGTAGTGGTTCAGGGGGTACAAGAGACCCAGTACTTC
CASSVVVQGVQETQYF
>NA|17|TRBV2|TRBJ1-5|NA
TGTGCCAGCAGTTACCGGGACACCCTTTATAGCAATCAGCCCCAGCATTTT
CASSYRDTLYSNQPQHF
>TRBD2|16|TRBV30|TRBJ2-7|NA
TGTGCCTGGAGAGATCCGATGAGCGGGAGAAAGCACGAGCAGTACTTC
CAWRDPMSGRKHEQYF
>NA|17|TRBV14|TRBJ2-6|once
TGTGCCAGCAGCCAAGAAAGGGGTGTCTCTGGGGCCAACGTCCTGACTTTC
CASSQERGVSGANVLTF
>TRBD1|15|TRBV4-3|TRBJ1-2|NA
TGCGCCAGCAGCCAAGTTGGGACAGAAAACTATGGCTACACCTTC
CASSQVGTENYGYTF
>TRBD2|15|TRBV5-1|TRBJ2-5|NA
TGCGCCAGCAGGACTAGCGGGAGGGCCGGGGAGACCCAGTACTTC
CASRTSGRAGETQYF
>TRBD1|14|TRBV11-1|TRBJ2-7|once
TGTGCCAGCAGCCATCCGGGACAGTCCTACGAGCAGTACTTC
CASSHPGQSYEQYF
>NA|13|TRBV6-5|TRBJ1-1|NA
TGTGCCAGCAGTGTTGTGGTTAACACTGAAGCTTTCTTT
CASSVVVNTEAFF
>NA|18|TRBV7-2|TRBJ2-3|NA
TGTGCCAGCAGCTTAGAGGGGGTGGGCGGGACTAGCACAGATACGCAGTATTTT
CASSLEGVGGTSTDTQYF
>NA|15|TRBV28|TRBJ1-5|NA
TGTGCCAGCAGTTTCGGGGGCGCCAGCAATCAGCCCCAGCATTTT
CASSFGGASNQPQHF
>NA|13|TRBV25-1|TRBJ2-7|NA
TGTGCCAGCAGACCTGGGGCCTCCTACGAGCAGTACTTC
CASRPGASYEQYF
>NA|15|TRBV6-4|TRBJ2-3|NA
TGTGCCAGCAGTGACTCGGGAGCGGTCACAGATACGCAGTATTTT
CASSDSGAVTDTQYF
>NA|15|TRBV19|TRBJ2-5|NA
TGTGCCAGTAGTCTTAGGGGGGGGGTCCAAGAGACCCAGTACTTC
CASSLRGGVQETQYF
>NA|14|TRBV19|TRBJ1-5|NA
TGTGCCACCGGGAGGGTAGGGCCGAATCAGCCCCAGCATTTT
CATGRVGPNQPQHF
>TRBD2|15|TRBV11-3|TRBJ2-3|NA
TGTGCCAGCAGCTTAGGCGGGGGGAGACGAGATACGCAGTATTTT
CASSLGGGRRDTQYF
>TRBD2|16|TRBV5-1|TRBJ2-1|NA
TGCGCCAGCAGCTTGGTAGCGGGAGGTCTCTACAATGAGCAGTTCTTC
CASSLVAGGLYNEQFF
>NA|15|TRBV7-9|TRBJ2-7|NA
TGTGCCAGCAGCACCTGGACTCACAATCGCTACGAGCAGTACTTC
CASSTWTHNRYEQYF
>NA|15|TRBV28|TRBJ1-5|NA
TGTGCCAGCAGTTCCCCCCTCGGAGGCTATCAGCCCCAGCATTTT
CASSSPLGGYQPQHF
>NA|13|TRBV7-2|TRBJ2-3|NA
TGTGCCAGCAGCTTCGGCGGGACCCTTATACAGTATTTT
CASSFGGTLIQYF
>TRBD2|15|TRBV5-1|TRBJ2-5|NA
TGCGCCAGCAGCTTGGGTTCTAGCGGCCAAGAGACCCAGTACTTC
CASSLGSSGQETQYF
>NA|15|TRBV28|TRBJ1-4|NA
TGTGCCAGCAGCCCGGAGTATACGACTAATGAAAAACTGTTTTTT
CASSPEYTTNEKLFF
>NA|17|TRBV5-1|TRBJ2-1|NA
TGCGCCAGCAGCTTGGGACCAGCGAAGAGCTCCTACAATGAGCAGTTCTTC
CASSLGPAKSSYNEQFF
>NA|13|TRBV28|TRBJ1-1|NA
TGTGCCAGCAGGAAGCGGGGGTCCACTGAAGCTTTCTTT
CASRKRGSTEAFF
>NA|16|TRBV4-3|TRBJ2-2|NA
TGCGCCAGCAGCCGAGCCGGGACTCGTAACACCGGGGAGCTGTTTTTT
CASSRAGTRNTGELFF
>NA|15|TRBV4-2|TRBJ1-3|NA
TGTGCCAGCAACCAGCACCGGTCGGAGGGAACTGCCATATATTTT
CASNQHRSEGTAIYF
>NA|15|TRBV6-5|TRBJ2-7|NA
TGTGCCAGCAGCTCCCGGGACTCGCTGACCTACGAGCAGTACTTC
CASSSRDSLTYEQYF
>TRBD1|16|TRBV6-6|TRBJ2-1|NA
TGTGCCAGCAGTTACTCGGACAGGGCCCGTAGTAATGAGCAGTTCTTC
CASSYSDRARSNEQFF
>TRBD1|16|TRBV10-2|TRBJ1-5|once
TGCGCCAGCAGAGACGCAGGGGGGAGTAACCACCAGCCCCAGCATTTT
CASRDAGGSNHQPQHF
>NA|13|TRBV5-4|TRBJ2-7|once
TGTGCCAGCAGCTTGGCGTCCCTCCGCGAGCAGTACTTC
CASSLASLREQYF